Included here is one T cell receptor (beta chain) sequence, with context. Antigen: not known. CDR3 length: 14 residues. CDR1 SGHKS and CDR2 YYEKEE come from the germline V gene (reference sequence). V was shortened by 3 bases and J by 7 bases, with 13 bases between the two germline ends. This entry comes from a study of cytomegalovirus exposure and HLA in healthy donors. Amplification used 60 Vbeta primers and 13 Jbeta primers. Clones were sequenced by immunoSEQ multiplex PCR, and TCRdb holds only the in-frame ones, with some missing. The sample has over 85,000 clones, 55% to 80% seen once. Findings of the study overall: A later analysis, which compared TCR beta chains of equal frequency, found the HLA-associated ones more clonally expanded.

The sequencing sample was made of PBMCs. The V call is TRBV5-5, the J call TRBJ1-4; no clear D. The TCR sequence derives from a human donor in good health. The chain's CDR3 is CASSSGPRGEKLFF. CDR3 DNA sequence: TGTGCCAGCAGCTCGGGTCCCCGGGGTGAAAAACTGTTTTTT.